Listed here are 30 T cell receptor beta chains from one sample, sequenced in a study of CXCR3-negative and CXCR3-positive naive CD8 T cells. Overall study findings and caveats: For CXCR3-positive naive cells, TRB CDR3s were more hydrophobic than those of CXCR3-negative naive cells.

TRB cDNA was prepared as libraries by UMI-labeled 5' RACE. TCRdb reanalyzed the 5' RACE reads, giving one entry per CDR3 protein sequence and no DNA. In total, the table holds about 150,000 distinct CDR3 sequences. These TCRs' antigens remain unknown. The source material was naive CXCR3+ CD8+ T cells from blood. The subset here: CD45RO-CCR7+CD27+CD95- naive CD8+ T cells expressing CXCR3 (TNR3+). The origin of the receptors is a human donor in good health. Some clones in this sample may be carry-over from other donors' samples.

V is TRBV28 and J is TRBJ2-5; the TCRdb D gene call, TRBD1, has no DNA to confirm it. The CDR3 is made up of 15 amino acids. CDR1 and CDR2 from the germline V gene are MDHEN and SYDVKM. This chain's CDR3 is CASSPLRLAQETQYF.

The chain recombines TRBV4-1 with TRBJ2-3; TCRdb's D call of TRBD1 is untestable without DNA. The CDR3 has 13 amino acids. The germline CDR1 and CDR2 sequences are MGHRA and YSYEKL. The CDR3 spells CASSPPMADTQYF.

The V call is TRBV12-3 or TRBV12-4, the J call TRBJ1-5; the D gene TCRdb calls, TRBD1, cannot be checked with no DNA. The CDR3 totals 14 residues. This CDR3 reads CASSRPGPNQPQHF.

This chain joins TRBV7-9 and TRBJ2-7; the TCRdb call, TRBD2, lacks DNA for checking. From germline, CDR1 is SEHNR and CDR2 FQNEAQ (reference sequence). This CDR3 comprises 16 residues. The CDR3 loop is CASSSTSGKSSYEQYF.

The V and J genes are TRBV4-1 and TRBJ2-3; absent DNA, TCRdb's TRBD2 call cannot be checked. The CDR3 is made up of 18 amino acids. Germline V gene sequence: CDR1 MGHRA, CDR2 YSYEKL. CDR3: CASSPGLAGGLITDTQYF.

The rearrangement links TRBV12-3 or TRBV12-4 to TRBJ2-6; as DNA is missing, the TRBD1 call by TCRdb cannot be tested. The CDR3 is 15 amino acids. This chain's CDR3 is CASSGGNSGANVLTF.

This rearrangement joins TRBV2 to TRBJ2-1; TCRdb outputs TRBD1, but without DNA this stays unchecked. CDR1 and CDR2 from the germline V gene are SNHLY and FYNNEI. CDR3 length: 15 residues. The CDR3 sequence: CASSERGGVSNEQFF. Together with reference TRBV2 and TRBJ2-1, the CDR3 gives the full variable domain: EPEVTQTPSHQVTQMGQEVILRCVPISNHLYFYWYRQILGQKVEFLVSFYNNEISEKSEIFDDQFSVERPDGSNFTLKIRSTKLEDSAMYFCASSERGGVSNEQFFGPGTRLTVL.

The chain employs TRBV9 and TRBJ2-1; TCRdb's D call, TRBD1, is unchecked because there is no DNA. This CDR3 comprises 15 residues. CDR1 and CDR2 (germline): SGDLS, YYNGEE. CDR3 region: CASSVVAGGGNEQFF.

The chain joins TRBV4-1 to TRBJ2-2; the TCRdb D gene call, TRBD1, has no DNA to confirm it. Germline loops: CDR1 MGHRA, CDR2 YSYEKL. The CDR3 covers 15 residues. CDR3 protein: CATTRGGGDTGELFF.

The chain joins TRBV5-1 to TRBJ1-2. Germline CDR1 SGHRS, CDR2 YFSETQ. CDR3 size: 15 residues. The CDR3 region is CASSLYGEHLYGYTF. The variable domain in full, completed from reference TRBV5-1 and TRBJ1-2, reads KAGVTQTPRYLIKTRGQQVTLSCSPISGHRSVSWYQQTPGQGLQFLFEYFSETQRNKGNFPGRFSGRQFSNSRSEMNVSTLELGDSALYLCASSLYGEHLYGYTFGSGTRLTVV.

This sequence joins TRBV7-9 and TRBJ2-7. The CDR3 length is 14 residues. The germline CDR1 and CDR2 sequences are SEHNR and FQNEAQ (reference sequence). This chain's CDR3 is CASSETGSTYEQYF.

V gene TRBV4-1 combines with J gene TRBJ2-7; with no DNA, the TCRdb D assignment of TRBD2 cannot be verified. This CDR3 contains 16 residues. In germline, CDR1 is MGHRA, CDR2 YSYEKL. CDR3 sequence: CASSQEGSSGGYEQYF.

The chain employs TRBV6-2 or TRBV6-3 and TRBJ2-2; absent DNA, TCRdb's TRBD1 call cannot be checked. CDR3 length: 15 residues. From germline, CDR1 is MNHEY and CDR2 SVGEGT. CDR3 protein: CASSEQGRDTGELFF.

This chain links TRBV12-3 or TRBV12-4 with TRBJ2-3; absent DNA, TCRdb's TRBD1 call cannot be checked. This CDR3 has 15 amino acids. CDR3 amino acids: CASSLWGESTDTQYF.

The chain links TRBV6-5 to TRBJ1-1. Germline loops: CDR1 MNHEY, CDR2 SVGAGI. The CDR3 is 15 amino acids. Here the CDR3 reads CASSYSSREVTEAFF.

The chain uses TRBV7-9 and TRBJ2-1; TCRdb's D call, TRBD1, is unchecked because there is no DNA. CDR3 size: 15 residues. Germline CDR1 is SEHNR and CDR2 is FQNEAQ (reference sequence). The CDR3 is CASSTDRAAYNEQFF.

The rearrangement links TRBV6-6 to TRBJ1-1; TCRdb selects TRBD1, and the lack of DNA leaves this call unchecked. CDR1 MNHNY and CDR2 SVGAGI come from the germline V gene (reference sequence). CDR3 size: 13 residues. Here the CDR3 reads CASSFQGDTEAFF.

This sequence joins TRBV2 and TRBJ2-1. Germline V CDR1 and CDR2: SNHLY, FYNNEI. This CDR3 has 15 amino acids. The CDR3 region is CASSESFFSYNEQFF.

CDR3 in amino acids: CASSPGLDEQYF. V and J are TRBV7-9 and TRBJ2-7; TCRdb's D call, TRBD2, is unchecked because there is no DNA. The CDR3 totals 12 residues. Looked up from germline, CDR1 is SEHNR and CDR2 is FQNEAQ (reference sequence).

The chain has TRBV28 and TRBJ2-2. Germline lookup yields CDR1 MDHEN and CDR2 SYDVKM. CDR3 length equals 14 residues. The CDR3: CASSFPADTGELFF.

This chain links TRBV7-9 with TRBJ1-2. The CDR3 covers 13 residues. In germline, CDR1 is SEHNR, CDR2 FQNEAQ (reference sequence). The CDR3: CASSLAQGHGYTF.

J is TRBJ1-2 and V is TRBV19. Germline V lookup: CDR1 LNHDA, CDR2 SQIVND (reference sequence). The CDR3 contains 14 residues. The CDR3 loop reads CASSPSRGSDGYTF.

This chain uses TRBV15 with TRBJ2-2; lacking DNA, the TRBD2 call made by TCRdb goes unchecked. The germline CDR1 and CDR2 sequences are LNHNV and YYDKDF (reference sequence). The CDR3 has 17 amino acids. This CDR3 reads CATSRESLAGGTGELFF.

The rearrangement joins TRBV29-1 to TRBJ1-1. Germline V gives CDR1 SQVTM, CDR2 ANQGSEA. The CDR3 runs to 15 residues. This CDR3 is CSVQTGDESGPTAFF.

This sequence joins TRBV12-3 or TRBV12-4 and TRBJ2-5; as DNA is missing, the TRBD1 call by TCRdb cannot be tested. This CDR3 is built from 13 residues. The CDR3 is CASSLDREETQYF.

The chain employs TRBV24-1 and TRBJ2-2; TCRdb's assignment of TRBD2 cannot be checked, as there is no DNA. The CDR3 has 17 amino acids. In germline, CDR1 is KGHDR, CDR2 SFDVKD. CDR3 sequence: CATSDFRLGGDPGELFF.

This CDR3 is CASSLPEFAGAQTQKEQFF. This rearrangement joins TRBV28 to TRBJ2-1; the D gene TCRdb calls, TRBD1, cannot be checked with no DNA. Per germline, CDR1 MDHEN and CDR2 SYDVKM. CDR3 size: 19 residues.

V gene TRBV28 combines with J gene TRBJ2-5; TCRdb names TRBD1, which stays unverified in the absence of DNA. Germline assignment: CDR1 MDHEN and CDR2 SYDVKM. The CDR3 covers 17 residues. CDR3 amino acids: CASSYGGWGRRDETQYF.

The chain recombines TRBV10-1 with TRBJ2-4; TCRdb outputs TRBD2, but without DNA this stays unchecked. The CDR3 totals 14 residues. CDR1 and CDR2 from the germline V gene are WNHNN and SYGVQD (reference sequence). CDR3 protein: CASSDREAQNIQYF.

The gene calls are TRBV20-1 and TRBJ2-5; absent DNA, TCRdb's TRBD1 call cannot be checked. The CDR3 runs 15 residues. Germline CDR1 and CDR2: DFQATT and SNEGSKA (reference sequence). This CDR3 reads CSARDVNRVAETQYF.